The 20 T cell receptor beta chains listed next were all sequenced from one sample in a study of T cell changes during pregnancy in multiple sclerosis. Profiled with immunoSEQ multiplex PCR; TCRdb holds only in-frame clones, not every one. The sample yields 75,000 to 95,000 clones, under 95% seen once. The sequenced sample was peripheral blood, obtained in the first trimester of pregnancy. These receptors came from a female donor with multiple sclerosis, enrolled in a pregnancy study.

The V call is TRBV7-3, the J call TRBJ2-5, with a weak D call TRBD2 (6 bases). Germline lookup yields CDR1 SGHTA and CDR2 FQGTGA. V gave up 2 bases and J gave up 6 bases, with 13 bases separating them. This CDR3 is built from 14 residues. This chain's CDR3 is CASSLDGSSKTQYF. The DNA for the CDR3 is TGTGCCAGCAGCTTAGACGGGAGTTCGAAGACCCAGTACTTC.

J is TRBJ2-1 and V is TRBV7-6; 7 bases fit TRBD1. The CDR3 has 16 residues. CDR1 is SGHVS and CDR2 is FNYEAQ in the germline V gene. Trimming removed 1 base from V and 3 bases from J; junction bases left unmatched: 6. CDR3 protein: CASSLEQGPHYNEQFF. Written as DNA, the CDR3 is TGTGCCAGCAGCTTAGAACAGGGGCCGCACTACAATGAGCAGTTCTTC.

This chain joins TRBV6-6 and TRBJ1-1, with D maybe TRBD1 (6 bases). Germline V gene data show CDR1 as MNHNY and CDR2 as SVGAGI (reference sequence). The CDR3 consists of 14 residues. Trimming shortened V by 2 bases and J by 6 bases, and 13 bases separated the two germline ends. Written as DNA, the CDR3 is TGTGCCAGCAGTTACGATCCAGGACAGCCTGAAGCTTTCTTT. Its protein is CASSYDPGQPEAFF.

The chain is built from TRBV9 and TRBJ2-3; 9 nucleotides agree with TRBD1. V shed 2 bases, J shed 7 bases, and the junction held 8 bases outside the gene matches. The CDR3 length is 15 residues. Looked up from germline, CDR1 is SGDLS and CDR2 is YYNGEE. The CDR3 sequence is CASSVGQGIGYTQYF. The CDR3 DNA sequence: TGTGCCAGCAGCGTCGGACAGGGGATCGGATATACGCAGTATTTT.

V and J are TRBV30 and TRBJ1-5, with D perhaps matching TRBD1 (6 bases). With 8 bases removed from V and 3 bases from J, the gap between germline ends came to 11 bases. Germline V CDR1 and CDR2: GTSNPN, SVGIG (reference sequence). The CDR3 is 12 residues long. CDR3 DNA: TGTGCCGGACAGACAGACAATCAGCCCCAGCATTTT. It specifies CAGQTDNQPQHF.

This chain links TRBV15 with TRBJ2-7, with D possibly being TRBD1 (5 bases). Germline assignment: CDR1 LNHNV and CDR2 YYDKDF (reference sequence). The V and J ends lost 8 bases and 4 bases respectively, with 18 bases between them. CDR3 length: 14 amino acids. The CDR3 reads CATSARQLAYEQYF. CDR3 nucleotide sequence: TGTGCCACCTCCGCTCGACAGTTGGCGTACGAGCAGTACTTC.

This chain links TRBV15 with TRBJ2-7; D uncertain. From germline, CDR1 is LNHNV and CDR2 YYDKDF (reference sequence). V gave up 2 bases and J gave up 0 bases, with 14 bases separating them. The CDR3 runs 16 residues. The CDR3 loop reads CATSRLDFESSYEQYF. The CDR3 DNA follows: TGTGCCACCAGCAGACTAGATTTCGAGAGCTCCTACGAGCAGTACTTC.

V is TRBV29-1 and J is TRBJ1-2, with TRBD1 matching over 9 bases. Germline CDR1 is SQVTM and CDR2 is ANQGSEA. The V segment lost 8 bases and the J segment 3 bases; nucleotides outside the gene matches: 4. This CDR3 contains 12 residues. The CDR3 DNA follows: TGCAGCCCCGGGGACAGGGACTATGGCTACACCTTC. Residues: CSPGDRDYGYTF.

CDR3 DNA sequence: TGCGCCAGCAGCCACGGACAGGGTAATCAGCCCCAGCATTTT. It is translated as CASSHGQGNQPQHF. J is TRBJ1-5 and V is TRBV4-1, with 8 positions matching TRBD1. This CDR3 is 14 amino acids long. CDR1 is MGHRA and CDR2 is YSYEKL in the germline V gene. The ends lost 3 bases at V and 4 bases at J; junction bases unmatched: 2.

The J gene is TRBJ2-1, the V gene TRBV21-1; the D call TRBD1 from the table was never checked on the DNA. TRBV21-1 is assigned pseudogene status. This CDR3 comprises 8 residues. The CDR3: CASPHQFF. CDR3 DNA sequence: TGTGCCAGCCCCCATCAGTTCTTC.

The chain joins TRBV29-1 to TRBJ2-5; tentative D call: TRBD2 (6 bases). With the DNA end fitting TRBJ2-7 better, the J assignment may be wrong. The CDR3 totals 13 residues. In germline, CDR1 is SQVTM, CDR2 ANQGSEA. CDR3 loop: CSVEVGSSYEQYF. CDR3 coding DNA: TGCAGCGTTGAGGTCGGGAGCTCCTACGAGCAGTACTTC.

This chain uses TRBV27 with TRBJ2-7; 7 bases agree with TRBD1. This CDR3 spans 14 amino acids. Per the germline V gene, CDR1 is MNHEY and CDR2 is SMNVEV (reference sequence). Unmatched junction bases numbered 4, after V lost 4 bases and J lost 1 base. CDR3 protein: CASSSAGGSYEQYF. In DNA form, the CDR3 reads TGTGCCAGCAGTTCAGCAGGGGGTTCCTACGAGCAGTACTTC.

The CDR3 protein is CASSISGAYNEQFF. Written as DNA, the CDR3 is TGTGCCAGTAGTATAAGCGGGGCCTACAATGAGCAGTTCTTC. The chain combines TRBV19 with TRBJ2-1; TRBD2 agrees at 7 bases. Germline lookup yields CDR1 LNHDA and CDR2 SQIVND (reference sequence). The J segment lost 2 bases and the V segment lost 2 bases, leaving 0 bases of the junction unmatched. The CDR3 is 14 residues long.

The J gene is TRBJ1-5, the V gene TRBV9; D gene unclear. Germline loops: CDR1 SGDLS, CDR2 YYNGEE. V was clipped by 2 bases and J by 9 bases, with 18 bases between them. The CDR3 covers 15 residues. CDR3 loop: CASSVDNGVGRPQHF. In DNA, the CDR3 is TGTGCCAGCAGCGTTGACAACGGTGTCGGTCGGCCCCAGCATTTT.

The chain recombines TRBV30 with TRBJ2-3, with 7 bases fitting TRBD2. The CDR3 consists of 13 residues. V shed 8 bases, J shed 3 bases, and the junction held 8 bases outside the gene matches. Germline CDR1 is GTSNPN and CDR2 is SVGIG (reference sequence). For the CDR3, the DNA is TGTGCCGTGGGGCGGGGGTTAACAGATACGCAGTATTTT. It encodes CAVGRGLTDTQYF.

The chain carries TRBV19 and TRBJ2-2; tentative D call: TRBD2 (6 bases). Germline CDR1 reads LNHDA; CDR2 reads SQIVND (reference sequence). V lost 7 bases and J lost 5, with 8 bases in between. CDR3 length: 12 amino acids. The CDR3 spells CASKGGTGELFF. CDR3 bases: TGTGCCAGTAAGGGAGGAACCGGGGAGCTGTTTTTT. Supplemented by reference TRBV19 and TRBJ2-2, the full variable domain reads DGGITQSPKYLFRKEGQNVTLSCEQNLNHDAMYWYRQDPGQGLRLIYYSQIVNDFQKGDIAEGYSVSREKKESFPLTVTSAQKNPTAFYLCASKGGTGELFFGEGSRLTVL.

The V gene is TRBV18, the J gene TRBJ2-7; 11 bases are a match to TRBD2. This CDR3 has 15 amino acids. Unmatched junction bases numbered 4, after V lost 2 bases and J lost 4 bases. Germline-derived CDR1 and CDR2 are KGHSH and LQKENI. CDR3 in amino acids: CASSPTGTSGYEQYF. CDR3 sequence (DNA): TGTGCCAGCTCACCAACCGGGACTAGCGGATACGAGCAGTACTTC.

The chain joins TRBV12-5 to TRBJ2-7; no firm D call. This CDR3 has 15 amino acids. V was pared by 5 bases and J by 5 bases, with 19 bases between. Germline CDR1 LGHNT, CDR2 FRNRAP. Here the CDR3 reads CASGPEPAAPHEQYF. Here the CDR3 DNA reads TGTGCTAGTGGTCCTGAACCGGCGGCCCCCCACGAGCAGTACTTC.

This clone was seen a single time. The chain combines TRBV29-1 with TRBJ2-1, with a tentative D call TRBD1 (5 bases). Germline assignment: CDR1 SQVTM and CDR2 ANQGSEA. This CDR3 contains 14 residues. V lost 6 bases, J lost 0 bases, and 12 bases lay in between. CDR3 region: CSVRTGISYNEQFF. The DNA of the CDR3 is TGCAGCGTCAGAACAGGAATCTCCTACAATGAGCAGTTCTTC.

This clone has only a few counts. The rearrangement links TRBV28 to TRBJ1-1; TRBD1 matches at 7 bases. This CDR3 is 14 amino acids long. V was pared by 7 bases and J by 4 bases, with 9 bases of the junction left unmatched. Germline V gene sequence: CDR1 MDHEN, CDR2 SYDVKM. CDR3 protein: CASKPPGQPTEAFF. CDR3 nucleotide sequence: TGTGCCAGCAAACCTCCGGGACAGCCCACTGAAGCTTTCTTT.